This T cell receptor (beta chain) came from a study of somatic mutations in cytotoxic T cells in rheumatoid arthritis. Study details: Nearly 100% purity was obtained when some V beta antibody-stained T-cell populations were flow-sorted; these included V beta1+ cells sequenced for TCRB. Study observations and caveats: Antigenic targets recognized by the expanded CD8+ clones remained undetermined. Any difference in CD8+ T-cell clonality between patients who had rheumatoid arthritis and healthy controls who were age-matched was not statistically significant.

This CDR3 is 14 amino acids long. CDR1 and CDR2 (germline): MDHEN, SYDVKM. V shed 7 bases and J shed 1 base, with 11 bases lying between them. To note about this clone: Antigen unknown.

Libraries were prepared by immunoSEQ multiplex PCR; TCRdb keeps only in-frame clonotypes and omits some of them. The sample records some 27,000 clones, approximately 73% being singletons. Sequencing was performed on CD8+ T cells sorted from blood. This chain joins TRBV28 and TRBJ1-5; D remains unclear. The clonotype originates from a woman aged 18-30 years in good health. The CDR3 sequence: CASTQRGSNQPQHF. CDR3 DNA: TGTGCCAGCACCCAGCGCGGAAGCAATCAGCCCCAGCATTTT.